The 4 T cell receptor beta chains listed next were all sequenced from one sample in a study of T-cell reconstitution after alpha-beta-depleted transplantation in children. Unique molecular identifiers were incorporated during preparation of the TCRbeta library. TCRdb fed the PCR reads into MiXCR, producing one record per CDR3 protein. The sample shows fewer than 550,000 distinct CDR3 sequences, over 9.5% of them seen only once. The specimen comprised PBMCs, sampled before TCRalphabeta/CD19-depleted stem cell transplant. These receptors all come from a child aged 2-15 years with inherited bone marrow failure, due to receive a stem cell transplant.

This clonotype was found many times. The chain has TRBV10-2 and TRBJ2-1; 7 nucleotides align to TRBD1. From germline, CDR1 is WSHSY and CDR2 SAAADI. V was pared by 10 bases and J by 6 bases, with 15 bases of the junction left unmatched. CDR3 size: 15 residues. The CDR3 protein is CATTFGTVGGNEQFF. For the CDR3, the DNA is TGCGCCACCACCTTCGGGACAGTAGGAGGCAATGAGCAGTTCTTC.

This rearrangement joins TRBV28 to TRBJ2-5, with 14 bases lining up with TRBD2. Germline V gene lookup returns CDR1 MDHEN and CDR2 SYDVKM. This CDR3 has 18 residues. Trimming at V came to 1 base and at J to 3 bases, leaving 7 bases not matched to a gene. CDR3 sequence: CASSLFLLGLAGEETQYF. CDR3 nucleotides: TGTGCCAGCAGTTTATTTCTTCTGGGACTAGCGGGAGAAGAGACCCAGTACTTC. The full variable domain, rest sourced from reference TRBV28 and TRBJ2-5, is DVKVTQSSRYLVKRTGEKVFLECVQDMDHENMFWYRQDPGLGLRLIYFSYDVKMKEKGDIPEGYSVSREKKERFSLILESASTNQTSMYLCASSLFLLGLAGEETQYFGPGTRLLVL.

The chain couples TRBV15 to TRBJ1-2, with unresolved D. This CDR3 contains 12 residues. The germline CDR1 and CDR2 sequences are LNHNV and YYDKDF (reference sequence). Trimming pared 0 bases from V and 10 bases from J, leaving 9 bases between. As DNA, the CDR3 is TGTGCCACCAGCAGAGACAGGCTATCCTACACCTTC. Its translation is CATSRDRLSYTF.

This clonotype was found a few times. The chain employs TRBV4-1 and TRBJ2-3, with D hard to call. Trimming left V 1 base short and J 4 bases short, with 9 bases between. There are 14 residues in the CDR3. Germline CDR1 is MGHRA and CDR2 is YSYEKL. CDR3 loop: CASSQAGDPDTQYF. CDR3 DNA: TGCGCCAGCAGCCAAGCCGGAGACCCAGATACGCAGTATTTT.